These T cell receptor beta chains were read from a single sample in a study of blood T cells in healthy people across ages. Each CDR3 protein gets one entry after TCRdb re-called the 5' RACE reads with MiXCR. The data contain roughly 1,800,000 distinct CDR3 sequences, less than 50% of them singletons. Sequenced input: blood. These receptors were taken from a woman aged 35 to 49 in good health. Both conserved end residues are part of each CDR3. The D gene is left open where the match is weak. A row's size may be missing; if present it is once, few, many or a size class.

J: TRBJ2-1; D: NA; size: NA; V: TRBV4-2; DNA: TGTGCCAGCAGCCAAGAACTCCTTAATGAGCAGTTCTTC; CDR3: CASSQELLNEQFF
J: TRBJ2-1; D: NA; size: NA; V: TRBV20-1; DNA: TGCAGTGCTGCCCCAACTGTCAATGAGCAGTTCTTC; CDR3: CSAAPTVNEQFF
J: TRBJ2-1; D: TRBD2; size: NA; V: TRBV7-6; DNA: TGTGCCAGCAGTTACGATAGCGGGGGGGCTTACAATGAGCAGTTCTTC; CDR3: CASSYDSGGAYNEQFF
J: TRBJ2-5; D: NA; size: few; V: TRBV6-5; DNA: TGTGCCAGCAGTTATCCACGGGGCACCAACCAAGAGACCCAGTACTTC; CDR3: CASSYPRGTNQETQYF
J: TRBJ2-3; D: TRBD1; size: NA; V: TRBV5-4; DNA: TGTGCCAGCAGCTTGGAACAGGGGAGTAATACGCAGTATTTT; CDR3: CASSLEQGSNTQYF
J: TRBJ2-1; D: NA; size: few; V: TRBV6-2/TRBV6-3; DNA: TGTGCCAGCACATTACACGGGTCAGGGGGGAATGAGCAGTTCTTC; CDR3: CASTLHGSGGNEQFF
J: TRBJ2-7; D: NA; size: NA; V: TRBV6-5; DNA: TGTGCCAGCAGTACCCGGGACAAACCCTACGAGCAGTACTTC; CDR3: CASSTRDKPYEQYF
J: TRBJ2-6; D: NA; size: NA; V: TRBV4-2; DNA: TGTGCCAGCAGCCAAGACCGAGGGGGAACTGGGGCCAACGTCCTGACTTTC; CDR3: CASSQDRGGTGANVLTF
J: TRBJ2-1; D: TRBD2; size: few; V: TRBV20-1; DNA: TGCAGTGCCCCGGGGGGAGTATACAATGAGCAGTTCTTC; CDR3: CSAPGGVYNEQFF
J: TRBJ2-6; D: TRBD2; size: NA; V: TRBV29-1; DNA: TGCAGCGTTGGACCGGGGGGTGGGGCCAACGTCCTGACTTTC; CDR3: CSVGPGGGANVLTF
J: TRBJ2-5; D: TRBD2; size: NA; V: TRBV4-2; DNA: TGTGCCAGCAGCCCGGGGGTTAGCGGGGGCCTCCAAGAGACCCAGTACTTC; CDR3: CASSPGVSGGLQETQYF
J: TRBJ2-1; D: NA; size: NA; V: TRBV9; DNA: TGTGCCAGCAGCTCCTCGGGGGTGGAAAACAATGAGCAGTTCTTC; CDR3: CASSSSGVENNEQFF
J: TRBJ2-5; D: NA; size: many; V: TRBV7-3; DNA: TGTGCCAGCAGCTCCGGGCCGGGGGAGACCCAGTACTTC; CDR3: CASSSGPGETQYF
J: TRBJ1-2; D: TRBD1; size: NA; V: TRBV20-1; DNA: TGCAGTGCTAGGGAGGGACAGGGTGACTATGGCTACACCTTC; CDR3: CSAREGQGDYGYTF
J: TRBJ2-2; D: NA; size: NA; V: TRBV6-2/TRBV6-3; DNA: TGTGCCAGCCGGCAGGCTGAACTCGCGAACACCGGGGAGCTGTTTTTT; CDR3: CASRQAELANTGELFF
J: TRBJ2-2; D: NA; size: NA; V: TRBV11-1; DNA: TGTGCCAGTGGAGATAGGGCCGGGGAGCTGTTTTTT; CDR3: CASGDRAGELFF
J: TRBJ2-3; D: NA; size: NA; V: TRBV5-6; DNA: TGTGCCAGCAGCTTGCGGCTCAGGATAGATACGCAGTATTTT; CDR3: CASSLRLRIDTQYF
J: TRBJ1-2; D: TRBD1; size: NA; V: TRBV5-1; DNA: TGCGCCAGCAGCGCGGGACAGGGGGCGGTTCGTGGCTACACCTTC; CDR3: CASSAGQGAVRGYTF
J: TRBJ1-6; D: NA; size: NA; V: TRBV27; DNA: TGTGCCAGCAGTCGGGGGGGGCCAACTAATTCACCCCTCCACTTT; CDR3: CASSRGGPTNSPLHF
J: TRBJ1-1; D: NA; size: NA; V: TRBV28; DNA: TGTGCCAGCAGTTCCGGGGACAACCCTGAAGCTTTCTTT; CDR3: CASSSGDNPEAFF
J: TRBJ2-5; D: NA; size: NA; V: TRBV20-1; DNA: TGCAGTGCTAGACTAGCTGTGCGGGAGACCCAGTACTTC; CDR3: CSARLAVRETQYF
J: TRBJ2-1; D: TRBD2; size: few; V: TRBV7-2; DNA: TGTGCCAGCAGATTATCTAGCGGACTAGCCGTCACCAATGAGCAGTTCTTC; CDR3: CASRLSSGLAVTNEQFF
J: TRBJ2-7; D: NA; size: NA; V: TRBV2; DNA: TGTGCCAGCAGCTCTAGTACATTAGGCTACGAGCAGTACTTC; CDR3: CASSSSTLGYEQYF
J: TRBJ2-7; D: NA; size: NA; V: TRBV20-1; DNA: TGCAGTGCTAGTCGGCTAGCTCGCGAGCAGTACTTC; CDR3: CSASRLAREQYF
J: TRBJ2-5; D: NA; size: NA; V: TRBV20-1; DNA: TGCAGTGCTAGAGATAAGGAGCGGCGATACAATGAGCAGTACTTC; CDR3: CSARDKERRYNEQYF
J: TRBJ2-3; D: NA; size: few; V: TRBV7-2; DNA: TGTGCCAGCAGCTCAAGCGGGTTCACAGATACGCAGTATTTT; CDR3: CASSSSGFTDTQYF